A single TCR beta chain is shown here with its context. Original handling: Estimation of nucleated cell counts was performed using reference gene primer amplification. Profiling relied on immunoSEQ multiplex PCR, and the TCRdb table lists in-frame clones only, not all of them. V and J calls and clone size are as listed in that table; D and trimming were resolved from the DNA. The sample lists about 210,000 clones; approximately 80% were seen once. The CDR3 covers 15 residues. Trimming removed 4 bases from V and 3 bases from J; junction bases left unmatched: 7. Germline CDR1 reads SGHKS; CDR2 reads YYEKEE (reference sequence). This sample was included in a study of blood T cell repertoires in COVID-19. Study background: Acute and convalescent COVID-19 samples came from the United States, Italy and Spain. PBMCs, B-cell-depleted T cells, or T cells provided the cDNA or gDNA that made up the material.

V is TRBV5-5 and J is TRBJ2-7, with 10 bases lining up with TRBD1. This TCR was recovered from a man aged 50-59 years with active or convalescent COVID-19. Sequencing was carried out using peripheral blood. CDR3 loop: CASSPADRGIYEQYV. CDR3 bases: TGTGCCAGCAGCCCCGCGGACAGGGGGATCTACGAGCAGTACGTC.